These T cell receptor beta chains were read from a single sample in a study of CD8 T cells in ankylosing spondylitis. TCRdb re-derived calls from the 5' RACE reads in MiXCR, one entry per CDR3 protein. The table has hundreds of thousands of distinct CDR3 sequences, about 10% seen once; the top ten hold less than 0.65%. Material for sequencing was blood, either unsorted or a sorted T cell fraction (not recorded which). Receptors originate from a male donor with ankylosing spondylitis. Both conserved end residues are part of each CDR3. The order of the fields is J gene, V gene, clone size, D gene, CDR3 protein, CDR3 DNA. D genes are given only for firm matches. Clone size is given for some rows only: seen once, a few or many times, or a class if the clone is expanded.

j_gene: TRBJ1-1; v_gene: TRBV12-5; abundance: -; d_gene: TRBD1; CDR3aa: CASGWYTGGEAFF; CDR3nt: TGTGCTAGTGGTTGGTACACAGGGGGTGAAGCTTTCTTT
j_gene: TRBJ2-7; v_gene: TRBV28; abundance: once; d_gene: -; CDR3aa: CASSSPDTGSQYF; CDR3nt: TGTGCCAGCAGTTCACCCGATACAGGGTCGCAGTACTTC
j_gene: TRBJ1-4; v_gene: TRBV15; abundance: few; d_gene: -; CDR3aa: CATRSVLGRNEKLFF; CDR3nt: TGTGCCACCAGGTCAGTCTTGGGCCGAAATGAAAAACTGTTTTTT
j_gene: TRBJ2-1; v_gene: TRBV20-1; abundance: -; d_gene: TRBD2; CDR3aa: CSATLPGGYNEQFF; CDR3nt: TGCAGTGCCACCCTACCGGGAGGGTACAATGAGCAGTTCTTC
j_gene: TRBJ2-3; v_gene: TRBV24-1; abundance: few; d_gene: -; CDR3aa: CATSDLRQGGDTQYF; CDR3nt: TGTGCCACCAGTGACCTCAGACAGGGAGGAGATACGCAGTATTTT
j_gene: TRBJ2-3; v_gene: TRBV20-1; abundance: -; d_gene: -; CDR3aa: CSARVADTDTQYF; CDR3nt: TGCAGTGCTAGAGTGGCGGACACAGATACGCAGTATTTT
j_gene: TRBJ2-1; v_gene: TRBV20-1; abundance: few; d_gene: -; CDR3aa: CSAPTIYNEQFF; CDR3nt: TGCAGTGCTCCGACTATTTACAATGAGCAGTTCTTC
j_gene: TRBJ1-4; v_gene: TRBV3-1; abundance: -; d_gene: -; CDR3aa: CASSPGERYEKLFF; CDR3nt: TGTGCCAGCAGCCCGGGGGAGAGGTATGAAAAACTGTTTTTT
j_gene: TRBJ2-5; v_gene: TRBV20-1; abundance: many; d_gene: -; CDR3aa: CSAEGGQTQETQYF; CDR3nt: TGCAGTGCGGAGGGGGGCCAGACGCAAGAGACCCAGTACTTC
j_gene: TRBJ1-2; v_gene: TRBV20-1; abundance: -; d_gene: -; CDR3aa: CSASAGVQYYGYTF; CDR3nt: TGCAGTGCCTCGGCAGGGGTTCAGTACTATGGCTACACCTTC
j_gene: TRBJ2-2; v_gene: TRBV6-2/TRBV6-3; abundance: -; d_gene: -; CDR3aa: CASGVAGELFF; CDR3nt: TGTGCCAGCGGAGTCGCCGGGGAGCTGTTTTTT
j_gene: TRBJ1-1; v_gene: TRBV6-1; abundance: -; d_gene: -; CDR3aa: CASREFFEAFF; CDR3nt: TGTGCCAGCAGAGAGTTTTTTGAAGCTTTCTTT
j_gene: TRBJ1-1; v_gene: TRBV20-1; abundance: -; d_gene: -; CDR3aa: CSASDGTNTEAFF; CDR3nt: TGCAGTGCCAGTGACGGTACCAACACTGAAGCTTTCTTT
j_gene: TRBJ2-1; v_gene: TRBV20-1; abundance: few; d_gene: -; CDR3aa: CSARYRSGDEQFF; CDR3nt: TGCAGTGCTAGATATCGCTCAGGCGATGAGCAGTTCTTC
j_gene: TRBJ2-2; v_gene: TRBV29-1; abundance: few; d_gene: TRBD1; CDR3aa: CSVSTGGGTGELFF; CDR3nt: TGCAGCGTTTCGACAGGGGGAGGCACCGGGGAGCTGTTTTTT
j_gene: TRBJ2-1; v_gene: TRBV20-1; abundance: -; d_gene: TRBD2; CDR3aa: CSVSAGGLDEQFF; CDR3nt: TGCAGTGTGTCAGCGGGAGGGCTGGATGAGCAGTTCTTC
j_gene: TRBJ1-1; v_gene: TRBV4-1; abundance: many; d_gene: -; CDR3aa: CASSQAPTDRRNTEAFF; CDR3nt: TGCGCCAGCAGCCAAGCCCCGACAGATCGGCGGAACACTGAAGCTTTCTTT
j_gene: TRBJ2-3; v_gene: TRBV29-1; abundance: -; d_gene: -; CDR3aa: CSAAGPSRGDTQYF; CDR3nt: TGCAGCGCCGCGGGGCCATCGAGGGGCGATACGCAGTATTTT
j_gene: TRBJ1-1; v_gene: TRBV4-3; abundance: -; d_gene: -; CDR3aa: CASSQDGGRGEAFF; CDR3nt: TGCGCCAGCAGCCAAGATGGGGGAAGGGGTGAAGCTTTCTTT
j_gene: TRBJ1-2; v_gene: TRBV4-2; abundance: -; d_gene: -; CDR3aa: CASSQDEGLRLSNYGYTF; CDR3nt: TGTGCCAGCAGCCAAGATGAAGGACTTCGCCTCTCCAACTATGGCTACACCTTC
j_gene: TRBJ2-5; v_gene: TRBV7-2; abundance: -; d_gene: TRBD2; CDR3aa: CASSLVAAGGLETQYF; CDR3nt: TGTGCCAGCAGCTTAGTCGCGGCGGGGGGGCTGGAGACCCAGTACTTC
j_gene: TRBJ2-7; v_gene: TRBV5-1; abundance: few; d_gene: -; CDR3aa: CASSLGIGAPYEQYF; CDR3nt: TGCGCCAGCAGCTTGGGGATAGGCGCCCCCTACGAGCAGTACTTC
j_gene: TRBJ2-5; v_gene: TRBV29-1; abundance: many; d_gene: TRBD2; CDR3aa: CSVRGGYQETQYF; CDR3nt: TGCAGCGTCCGGGGAGGGTACCAAGAGACCCAGTACTTC
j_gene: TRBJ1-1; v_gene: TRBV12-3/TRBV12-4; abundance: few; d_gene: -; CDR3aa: CASSYAPRRVTEAFF; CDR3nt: TGTGCCAGCAGTTATGCCCCCCGGAGGGTCACTGAAGCTTTCTTT
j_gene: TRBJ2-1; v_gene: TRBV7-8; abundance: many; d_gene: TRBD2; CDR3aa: CASRPQREIYNEQFF; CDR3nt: TGTGCCAGCAGACCTCAGCGGGAGATCTACAATGAGCAGTTCTTC
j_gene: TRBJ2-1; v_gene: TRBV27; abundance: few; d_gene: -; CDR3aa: CASSLRGGRGSYNEQFF; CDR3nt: TGTGCCAGCAGCCTTAGAGGGGGGAGGGGCTCCTACAATGAGCAGTTCTTC
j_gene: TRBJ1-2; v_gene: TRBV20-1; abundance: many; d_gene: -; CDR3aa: CSASNRNYGYTF; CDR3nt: TGCAGTGCTAGTAACAGGAACTATGGCTACACCTTC
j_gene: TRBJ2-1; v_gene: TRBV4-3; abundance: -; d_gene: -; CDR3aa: CASSHRLGYHEQFF; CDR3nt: TGCGCCAGCAGCCACCGACTAGGATATCATGAGCAGTTCTTC
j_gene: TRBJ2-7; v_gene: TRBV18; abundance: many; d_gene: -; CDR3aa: CASSPLGTSYEQYF; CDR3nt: TGTGCCAGCTCACCTTTAGGGACCTCCTACGAGCAGTACTTC
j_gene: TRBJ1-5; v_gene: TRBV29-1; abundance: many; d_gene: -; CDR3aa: CSVVIGGESTGNQPQHF; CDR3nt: TGCAGCGTTGTTATCGGTGGCGAATCGACGGGCAATCAGCCCCAGCATTTT
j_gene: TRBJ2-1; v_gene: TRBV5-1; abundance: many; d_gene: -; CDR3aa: CASTTGEREIGKFF; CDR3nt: TGCGCCAGCACCACAGGGGAGCGGGAGATTGGAAAGTTCTTC
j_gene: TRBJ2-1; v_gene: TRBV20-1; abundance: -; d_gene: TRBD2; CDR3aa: CSARRLAGGQSYNEQFF; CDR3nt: TGCAGTGCTAGACGGCTAGCGGGGGGGCAATCCTACAATGAGCAGTTCTTC
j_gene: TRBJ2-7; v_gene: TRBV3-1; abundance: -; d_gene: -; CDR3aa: CASSQDRKGEQYF; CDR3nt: TGTGCCAGCAGCCAAGACCGGAAGGGGGAGCAGTACTTC
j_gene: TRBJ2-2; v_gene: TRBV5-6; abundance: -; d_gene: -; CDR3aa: CASSLDNWRDFTGELFF; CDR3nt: TGTGCCAGCAGCTTGGATAACTGGAGGGACTTCACCGGGGAGCTGTTTTTT
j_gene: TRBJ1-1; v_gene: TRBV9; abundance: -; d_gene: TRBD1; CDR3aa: CASSASQGSTEAFF; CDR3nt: TGTGCCAGCAGCGCCTCACAGGGGAGCACTGAAGCTTTCTTT
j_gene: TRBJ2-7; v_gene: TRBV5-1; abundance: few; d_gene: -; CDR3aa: CASSPGTAPYEQYF; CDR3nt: TGCGCCAGCAGTCCCGGGACCGCCCCCTACGAGCAGTACTTC
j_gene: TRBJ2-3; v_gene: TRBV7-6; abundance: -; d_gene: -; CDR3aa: CASSLALHTQYF; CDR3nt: TGTGCCAGCAGCTTAGCGCTACATACGCAGTATTTT
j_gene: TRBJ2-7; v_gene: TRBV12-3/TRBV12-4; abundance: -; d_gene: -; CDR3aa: CASSFTSSGQYF; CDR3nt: TGTGCCAGCAGTTTCACTAGTAGCGGGCAGTACTTC
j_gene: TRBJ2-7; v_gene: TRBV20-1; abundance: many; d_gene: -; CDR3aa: CSADANYEQYF; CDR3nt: TGCAGTGCGGATGCCAACTACGAGCAGTACTTC
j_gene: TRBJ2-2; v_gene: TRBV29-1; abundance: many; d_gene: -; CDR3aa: CSVEPGSNTGELFF; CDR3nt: TGCAGCGTTGAACCGGGCTCGAACACCGGGGAGCTGTTTTTT
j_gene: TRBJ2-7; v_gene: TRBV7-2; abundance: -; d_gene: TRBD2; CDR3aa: CASSLEREGKLYF; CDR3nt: TGTGCCAGCAGCTTAGAAAGGGAGGGGAAACTGTACTTC
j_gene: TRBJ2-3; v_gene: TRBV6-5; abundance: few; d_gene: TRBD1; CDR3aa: CASSYAVGQGLRTDTQYF; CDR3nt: TGTGCCAGCAGTTACGCGGTCGGACAGGGGCTACGCACAGATACGCAGTATTTT
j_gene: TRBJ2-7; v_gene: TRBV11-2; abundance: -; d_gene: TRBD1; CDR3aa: CASSLGAVGQGITYEQYF; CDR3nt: TGTGCCAGCAGCTTAGGGGCCGTGGGACAGGGGATTACCTACGAGCAGTACTTC